Below are 17 T cell receptor beta chains sequenced from a single sample in a study of neoadjuvant anti-PD-1 for oral cavity cancer. The time point: after neoadjuvant nivolumab, at surgical resection. TCRdb's table, derived via immunoSEQ multiplex PCR, lists solely in-frame clones and lacks some. In the table there are around 13,000 clones, roughly 67% of which are singletons. The sequencing used PBMCs, collected after nivolumab (anti-PD-1) treatment. Receptors originate from a person aged 35-79 years with oral cavity squamous cell carcinoma.

This clone appeared a few times. J is TRBJ2-4 and V is TRBV5-6; D remains ambiguous. Trimming took 1 base from V and 2 from J, leaving 7 bases between them. Germline assignment: CDR1 SGHDT and CDR2 YYEEEE. The CDR3 has 14 amino acids. CDR3 residues: CASSLQGSKNIQYF. The CDR3 region has the DNA TGTGCCAGCAGCTTGCAAGGGTCCAAAAACATTCAGTACTTC.

This clone was seen more than once but under ten times. The V and J genes are TRBV6-6 and TRBJ1-3, with 7 nucleotides matching TRBD1. The CDR3 sequence is 14 residues long. Germline lookup yields CDR1 MNHNY and CDR2 SVGAGI (reference sequence). Losses at the gene ends were 2 bases for V and 2 bases for J; bases not matched to a gene: 0. In nucleotides, the CDR3 is TGTGCCAGCAGTTACGGGACAGCTGGAAACACCATATATTTT. Translating gives CASSYGTAGNTIYF.

V usage is TRBV27 and J usage is TRBJ1-3; 7 positions match TRBD1. Germline CDR1 MNHEY, CDR2 SMNVEV (reference sequence). The CDR3 length is 16 residues. Trimming removed 4 bases from V and 0 bases from J; junction bases left unmatched: 6. The CDR3 DNA is TGTGCCAGCAGTTCGACAGGGAACCGCTCTGGAAACACCATATATTTT. Translated: CASSSTGNRSGNTIYF.

The chain joins TRBV29-1 to TRBJ2-3; no firm D call. This CDR3 comprises 11 residues. CDR1 and CDR2 (germline): SQVTM, ANQGSEA. V was cut by 3 bases and J by 7 bases, with 8 bases left in between. The chain's CDR3 is CSVDLGNTQYF. The CDR3 coding sequence is TGCAGCGTTGACTTGGGCAATACGCAGTATTTT.

The gene calls are TRBV11-2 and TRBJ2-3, with unresolved D. V was shortened by 4 bases and J by 0 bases, with 14 bases between the two germline ends. CDR3 length: 16 amino acids. Germline loops: CDR1 SGHAT, CDR2 FQNNGV. The CDR3 DNA follows: TGTGCCAGCAGCTCCCCCACCCGGTCTAGCACAGATACGCAGTATTTT. Its translation: CASSSPTRSSTDTQYF.

This clone was seen a few times. This chain uses TRBV2 with TRBJ2-2; D unresolved. CDR3 length: 14 residues. The V end was cut by 3 bases, the J end by 3 bases, with 8 bases between. In germline, CDR1 is SNHLY, CDR2 FYNNEI. This chain's CDR3 is CASSDWLYTGELFF. The CDR3 coding sequence is TGTGCCAGCAGTGACTGGCTTTACACCGGGGAGCTGTTTTTT.

This chain links TRBV7-8 with TRBJ2-1; D is uncertain. The CDR3 covers 14 residues. Germline V lookup: CDR1 SGHVS, CDR2 FQNEAQ. Deletions cut 2 bases from V and 8 bases from J, with 13 bases between. The CDR3 protein is CASSLLVSTDEQFF. CDR3 sequence (DNA): TGTGCCAGCAGCTTATTAGTTAGTACCGATGAGCAGTTCTTC.

This clone was observed once. The chain uses TRBV11-2 and TRBJ2-1; 11 bases match TRBD2. The CDR3 is 19 residues long. Per the germline V gene, CDR1 is SGHAT and CDR2 is FQNNGV. The trim removed 2 bases at V and 0 bases at J, leaving 9 bases unmatched. CDR3 amino acids: CASSLSWLAGGSSYNEQFF. CDR3 DNA sequence: TGTGCCAGCAGCTTATCGTGGCTAGCGGGAGGTAGCTCCTACAATGAGCAGTTCTTC.

The chain couples TRBV18 to TRBJ2-1; D possibly corresponds to TRBD2 (7 bases). The CDR3 consists of 18 residues. Looked up from germline, CDR1 is KGHSH and CDR2 is LQKENI. V was pared by 3 bases and J by 2 bases, with 20 bases between. This CDR3 reads CASSPYLTGLVTYNEQFF. CDR3 DNA sequence: TGTGCCAGCTCACCTTATCTGACAGGACTAGTGACCTACAATGAGCAGTTCTTC.

This chain connects TRBV9 to TRBJ2-3; tentative D call: TRBD2 (5 bases). CDR1 SGDLS and CDR2 YYNGEE come from the germline V gene. The length of the CDR3 is 16 residues. The V end was cut by 0 bases, the J end by 1 base, with 12 bases between. The CDR3 sequence is CASSVVPGLRTDTQYF. The CDR3 region has the DNA TGTGCCAGCAGCGTAGTCCCCGGACTCCGCACAGATACGCAGTATTTT.

The CDR3 nucleotides read TGTGCCAGTACCCCCTCCGGTCCAGGGGCGGTAAGCAATCAGCCCCAGCATTTT. Protein product: CASTPSGPGAVSNQPQHF. This chain uses TRBV19 with TRBJ1-5; possibly TRBD1 for D (6 bases). The CDR3 runs to 18 residues. The ends were cut back, 7 bases at V and 1 base at J, with 23 bases in the middle. The V gene's germline CDR1 is LNHDA and CDR2 SQIVND (reference sequence).

V and J are TRBV7-8 and TRBJ2-3; D assignment may be TRBD1 or TRBD2 (5 bases each). Germline V gene lookup returns CDR1 SGHVS and CDR2 FQNEAQ. The CDR3 spans 14 residues. Trimming took 0 bases from V and 5 from J, leaving 9 bases between them. CDR3 residues: CASSLAGDRDTQYF. CDR3 nucleotides: TGTGCCAGCAGCTTAGCGGGGGACCGAGATACGCAGTATTTT.

CDR3 sequence (DNA): TGTGCCAGCAGTTACGGACAGGGTTACACCATATATTTT. Protein sequence: CASSYGQGYTIYF. The J gene is TRBJ1-3, the V gene TRBV6-5; 8 bases agree with TRBD1. There are 13 residues in the CDR3. Losses at the gene ends were 2 bases for V and 8 bases for J; bases not matched to a gene: 2. The V gene's germline CDR1 is MNHEY and CDR2 SVGAGI.

The chain couples TRBV6-1 to TRBJ1-2, with TRBD1 identical over 7 bases. Germline lookup yields CDR1 MNHNS and CDR2 SASEGT. V lost 6 bases, J lost 4 bases, and 5 bases stayed unmatched. The CDR3 has 13 residues. This chain's CDR3 is CASRQGSGYGYTF. The CDR3 DNA reads TGTGCCAGCAGACAGGGGTCGGGCTATGGCTACACCTTC.

In this sample, this clone turned up a few times. The chain is built from TRBV7-9 and TRBJ2-7, with 7 bases aligning to TRBD2. Trimming cost V 5 bases and J 2 bases; bases outside gene matches: 6. This CDR3 contains 14 residues. Germline lookup yields CDR1 SEHNR and CDR2 FQNEAQ (reference sequence). The CDR3 sequence: CASSPRDYTYEQYF. The CDR3 bases are TGTGCCAGCAGCCCCAGGGACTACACCTACGAGCAGTACTTC.

The chain has TRBV6-6 and TRBJ1-4, with a possible D match to TRBD1 (5 bases). Trimming pared 6 bases from V and 7 bases from J, leaving 15 bases between. The CDR3 covers 14 residues. The germline V gene encodes CDR1 MNHNY and CDR2 SVGAGI (reference sequence). CDR3 in amino acids: CASRDRGEGEKLFF. The CDR3 nucleotides are TGTGCCAGCAGAGACAGAGGGGAGGGTGAAAAACTGTTTTTT.

V usage is TRBV7-9 and J usage is TRBJ1-4; a possible D gene is TRBD1 (5 bases). The germline CDR1 and CDR2 sequences are SEHNR and FQNEAQ (reference sequence). This CDR3 has 16 amino acids. Trimming left V 3 bases short and J 8 bases short, with 19 bases between. CDR3 coding DNA: TGTGCCAGCAGCTTGGGGCAGGGAAGTGTATGGGAAAAACTGTTTTTT. Protein product: CASSLGQGSVWEKLFF.